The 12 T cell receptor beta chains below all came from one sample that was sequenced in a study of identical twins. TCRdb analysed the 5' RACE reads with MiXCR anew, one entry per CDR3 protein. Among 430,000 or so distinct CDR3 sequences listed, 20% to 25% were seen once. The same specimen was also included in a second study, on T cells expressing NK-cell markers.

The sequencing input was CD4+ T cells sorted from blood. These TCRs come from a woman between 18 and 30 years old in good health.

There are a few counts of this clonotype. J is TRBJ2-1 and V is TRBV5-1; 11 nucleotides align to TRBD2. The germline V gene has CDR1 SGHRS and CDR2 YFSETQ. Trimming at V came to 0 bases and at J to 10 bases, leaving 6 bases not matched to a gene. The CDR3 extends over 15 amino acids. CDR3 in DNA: TGCGCCAGCAGCTTGGTTGGACTAGCGGGCGGGGAGCAGTTCTTC. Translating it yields CASSLVGLAGGEQFF.

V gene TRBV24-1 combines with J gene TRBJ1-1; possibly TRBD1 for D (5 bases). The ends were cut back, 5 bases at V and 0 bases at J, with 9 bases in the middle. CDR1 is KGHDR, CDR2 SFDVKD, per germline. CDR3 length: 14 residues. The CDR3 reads CATSVGDVNTEAFF. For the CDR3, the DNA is TGTGCCACCAGTGTCGGGGACGTGAACACTGAAGCTTTCTTT.

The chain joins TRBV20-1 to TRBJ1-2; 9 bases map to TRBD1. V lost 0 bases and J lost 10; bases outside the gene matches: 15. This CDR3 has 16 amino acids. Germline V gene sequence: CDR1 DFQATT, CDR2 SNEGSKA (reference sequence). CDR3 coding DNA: TGCAGTGCTAGAGAATGGGACAGGGCCAGTGGTAGTGCCTACACCTTC. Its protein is CSAREWDRASGSAYTF.

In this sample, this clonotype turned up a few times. The CDR3 spells CAISEPQKGNEQFF. CDR3 coding DNA: TGTGCCATCAGTGAGCCCCAGAAAGGCAATGAGCAGTTCTTC. This chain links TRBV10-3 with TRBJ2-1, with D uncertain. This CDR3 is built from 14 residues. Germline loops: CDR1 ENHRY, CDR2 SYGVKD. V lost 2 bases and J lost 6, with 11 bases in between.

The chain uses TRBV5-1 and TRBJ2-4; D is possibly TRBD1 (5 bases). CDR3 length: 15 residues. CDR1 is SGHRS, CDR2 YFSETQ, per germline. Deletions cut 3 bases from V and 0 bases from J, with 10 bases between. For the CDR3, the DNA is TGCGCCAGCAGCTCGCAGACAGAAGCCAAAAACATTCAGTACTTC. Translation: CASSSQTEAKNIQYF.

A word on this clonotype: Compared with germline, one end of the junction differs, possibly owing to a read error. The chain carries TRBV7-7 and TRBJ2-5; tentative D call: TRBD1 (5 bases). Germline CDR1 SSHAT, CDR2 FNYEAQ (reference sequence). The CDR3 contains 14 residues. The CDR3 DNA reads TGTGCTAGCAGCTTAGGGGCAGGCCAAGAGACCCAGTACTTC. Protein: CASSLGAGQETQYF. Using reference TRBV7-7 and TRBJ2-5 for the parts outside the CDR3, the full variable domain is GAGVSQSPRYKVTKRGQDVTLRCDPISSHATLYWYQQALGQGPEFLTYFNYEAQPDKSGLPSDRFSAERPEGSISTLTIQRTEQRDSAMYRCASSLGAGQETQYFGPGTRLLVL.

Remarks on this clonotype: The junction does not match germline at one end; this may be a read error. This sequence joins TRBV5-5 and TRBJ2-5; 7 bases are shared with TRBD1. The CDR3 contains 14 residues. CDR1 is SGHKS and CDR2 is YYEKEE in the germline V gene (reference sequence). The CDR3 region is CASSFGQVQGTQYF. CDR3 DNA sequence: TGTGCCAGCAGCTTTGGACAGGTGCAAGGGACCCAGTACTTC.

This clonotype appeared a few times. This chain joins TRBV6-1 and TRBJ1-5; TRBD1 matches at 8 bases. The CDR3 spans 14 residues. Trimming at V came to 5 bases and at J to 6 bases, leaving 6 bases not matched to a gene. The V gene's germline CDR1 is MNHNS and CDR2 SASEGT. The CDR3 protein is CASSIQGASQPQHF. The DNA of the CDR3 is TGTGCCAGCAGTATTCAGGGGGCGAGTCAGCCCCAGCATTTT.

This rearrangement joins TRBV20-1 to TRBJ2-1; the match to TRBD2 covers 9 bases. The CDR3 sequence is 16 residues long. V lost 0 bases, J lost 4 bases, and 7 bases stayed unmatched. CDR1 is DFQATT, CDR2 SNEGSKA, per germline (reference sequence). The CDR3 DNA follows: TGCAGTGCTAGAGATCCTAGGGCGGGAGGGTACAATGAGCAGTTCTTC. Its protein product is CSARDPRAGGYNEQFF.

CDR3 nucleotides: TGCAGTTCCTGGGGCCAGGGACGGAGACTAGTCGATGAGCAGTTCTTC. The encoded protein is CSSWGQGRRLVDEQFF. The chain couples TRBV20-1 to TRBJ2-1, with D maybe TRBD2 (6 bases). The germline V gene has CDR1 DFQATT and CDR2 SNEGSKA (reference sequence). V shed 8 bases and J shed 8 bases, with 28 bases lying between them. This CDR3 has 16 amino acids.

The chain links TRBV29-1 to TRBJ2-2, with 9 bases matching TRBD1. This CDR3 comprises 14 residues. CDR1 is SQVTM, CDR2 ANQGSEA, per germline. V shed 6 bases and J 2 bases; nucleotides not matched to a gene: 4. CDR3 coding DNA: TGCAGCGTGGACAGGGGACTAAACACCGGGGAGCTGTTTTTT. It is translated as CSVDRGLNTGELFF.

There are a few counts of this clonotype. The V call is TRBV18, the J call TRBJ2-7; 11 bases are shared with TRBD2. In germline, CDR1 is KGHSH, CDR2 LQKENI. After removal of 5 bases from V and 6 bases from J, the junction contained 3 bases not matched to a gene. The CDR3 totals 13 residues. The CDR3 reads CASSTTSGAEQYF. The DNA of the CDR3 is TGTGCCAGCTCAACGACTAGCGGGGCCGAGCAGTACTTC.